These 8 T cell receptor beta chains were all obtained from the same sample, sequenced in a study of OX40 agonist ivuxolimab in advanced cancers. Profiled with immunoSEQ multiplex PCR; TCRdb holds only in-frame clones, not every one. The sample has 70,000 to 80,000 clones; 70% to 90% are singletons. The sequences come from CD4+ or CD8+ T cells sorted from blood, collected in a trial of the OX40 agonist ivuxolimab. The receptors shown here come from an adult with an advanced solid tumor such as melanoma, head and neck, liver or kidney cancer.

The table lists this clone with a few counts. This chain uses TRBV7-9 with TRBJ1-5, with D unclear. Trimming removed 3 bases at V and 6 bases at J, with 12 bases between. CDR1 is SEHNR, CDR2 FQNEAQ, per germline (reference sequence). The CDR3 spans 14 residues. In DNA, the CDR3 is TGTGCCAGCAGCTTGACGGGGTCTAGTCAGCCCCAGCATTTT. It specifies CASSLTGSSQPQHF.

This clone was observed a handful of times. CDR3 residues: CASSPLGLYYNEQFF. The CDR3 coding sequence is TGTGCCAGCAGCCCCCTGGGACTATATTACAATGAGCAGTTCTTC. This chain connects TRBV14 to TRBJ2-1, with 7 bases aligning to TRBD2. The germline gives CDR1 SGHDN, CDR2 FVKESK. This CDR3 comprises 15 residues. With V trimmed by 4 bases and J by 4 bases, 7 bases remained unmatched. The full variable domain, its missing parts supplied by reference TRBV14 and TRBJ2-1, is EAGVTQFPSHSVIEKGQTVTLRCDPISGHDNLYWYRRVMGKEIKFLLHFVKESKQDESGMPNNRFLAERTGGTYSTLKVQPAELEDSGVYFCASSPLGLYYNEQFFGPGTRLTVL.

The gene calls are TRBV5-1 and TRBJ2-2; 7 bases are a match to TRBD1. Germline V gene sequence: CDR1 SGHRS, CDR2 YFSETQ. The CDR3 totals 14 residues. J lost 4 bases, V lost 0 bases, and 0 bases had no gene match. CDR3 DNA: TGCGCCAGCAGCTTGGGGGACAGCACCGGGGAGCTGTTTTTT. Protein product: CASSLGDSTGELFF.

The chain couples TRBV7-9 to TRBJ2-7; 12 bases agree with TRBD1. CDR3 length: 15 residues. V lost 2 bases, J lost 5 bases, and 4 bases stayed unmatched. Germline V lookup: CDR1 SEHNR, CDR2 FQNEAQ (reference sequence). The CDR3 DNA follows: TGTGCCAGCAGCTTACCCGGGACAGGGGGCCACGAGCAGTACTTC. Residues: CASSLPGTGGHEQYF.

V usage is TRBV6-1 and J usage is TRBJ2-3, with D perhaps being TRBD1 or TRBD2 (5 bases each). The CDR3 has 17 amino acids. From germline, CDR1 is MNHNS and CDR2 SASEGT. Trimming left V 3 bases short and J 0 bases short, with 16 bases between. The CDR3 protein is CASSDVTGRLSTDTQYF. The CDR3 bases are TGTGCCAGCAGTGACGTGACGGGACGGCTCAGCACAGATACGCAGTATTTT.

This chain connects TRBV5-1 to TRBJ2-1; TRBD1 might be the D (6 bases). The CDR3 is made up of 14 amino acids. Trimming left V 9 bases short and J 0 bases short, with 13 bases between. Germline V CDR1 and CDR2: SGHRS, YFSETQ. CDR3 sequence reads: CATKQGSSYNEQFF. DNA for the CDR3: TGCGCCACTAAACAGGGAAGCTCCTACAATGAGCAGTTCTTC.

The sample holds a few counts of this clone. The V call is TRBV28, the J call TRBJ1-3, with unresolved D. The germline V gene encodes CDR1 MDHEN and CDR2 SYDVKM. The CDR3 is 12 residues long. The V end was cut by 7 bases, the J end by 0 bases, with 4 bases between. The CDR3 DNA is TGTGCCAGCAACCTCTCTGGAAACACCATATATTTT. It is translated as CASNLSGNTIYF. Complete variable domain (other parts from reference TRBV28 and TRBJ1-3): DVKVTQSSRYLVKRTGEKVFLECVQDMDHENMFWYRQDPGLGLRLIYFSYDVKMKEKGDIPEGYSVSREKKERFSLILESASTNQTSMYLCASNLSGNTIYFGEGSWLTVV.

The rearrangement joins TRBV28 to TRBJ2-6, with D possibly being TRBD1 (5 bases). Germline V gene data show CDR1 as MDHEN and CDR2 as SYDVKM. This CDR3 is 15 amino acids long. The V end lost 8 bases, the J end lost 4 bases, and 15 bases lay between the germline ends. The CDR3, as DNA: TGTGCCAGCGGCTTTGGGGCGACCGGGGCCAACGTCCTGACTTTC. It codes for CASGFGATGANVLTF.